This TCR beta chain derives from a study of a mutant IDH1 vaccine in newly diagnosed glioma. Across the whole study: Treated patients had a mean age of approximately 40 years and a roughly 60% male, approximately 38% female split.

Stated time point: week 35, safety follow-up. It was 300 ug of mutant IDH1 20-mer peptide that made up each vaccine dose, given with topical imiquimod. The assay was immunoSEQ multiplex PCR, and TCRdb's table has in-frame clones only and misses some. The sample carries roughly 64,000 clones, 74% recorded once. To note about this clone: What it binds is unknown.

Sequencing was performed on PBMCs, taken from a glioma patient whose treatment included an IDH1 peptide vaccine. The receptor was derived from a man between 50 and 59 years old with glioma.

The CDR3 DNA is TGTGCCTGGAGTGCCGGGACAGGGAACATTCAGTACTTC. It specifies CAWSAGTGNIQYF. This chain connects TRBV30 to TRBJ2-4; 9 bases match TRBD1. Germline CDR1 GTSNPN, CDR2 SVGIG (reference sequence). This CDR3 is built from 13 residues. V was pared by 1 base and J by 7 bases, with 2 bases of the junction left unmatched.